Listed here are 17 T cell receptor beta chains from one sample, sequenced in a study of T cell repertoires in cytomegalovirus infection. TCRdb used MiXCR to reprocess the reads, holding one entry per CDR3 protein. The sample carries about 47,000 distinct CDR3 sequences, about 20% recorded once. What these receptors recognize is not known. The sequences come from CD8+ T cells from cultured PBMCs, collected from culture after CMV antigen stimulation. The receptors were sampled from a human donor in good health (CMV status not recorded). Some clones in this sample may be carry-over from other donors' samples.

The CDR3 sequence: CASSWTDTQYF. DNA for the CDR3: TGTGCCAGCAGCTGGACGGATACGCAGTATTTT. The chain joins TRBV7-9 to TRBJ2-3; D remains unclear. The CDR3 has 11 amino acids. The germline V and J ends were trimmed by 4 bases and 6 bases, with 5 bases remaining between them. Per the germline V gene, CDR1 is SEHNR and CDR2 is FQNEAQ (reference sequence). The whole variable domain, remainder taken from reference TRBV7-9 and TRBJ2-3, is DTGVSQNPRHKITKRGQNVTFRCDPISEHNRLYWYRQTLGQGPEFLTYFQNEAQLEKSRLLSDRFSAERPKGSFSTLEIQRTEQGDSAMYLCASSWTDTQYFGPGTRLTVL.

This sequence joins TRBV9 and TRBJ2-7, with D hard to call. The CDR3 has 16 amino acids. The germline gives CDR1 SGDLS, CDR2 YYNGEE. The germline V and J ends were trimmed by 0 bases and 2 bases, with 15 bases remaining between them. Here the CDR3 DNA reads TGTGCCAGCAGCGTAGTAGGCGATGTCTTTGCCTACGAGCAGTACTTC. Translated, it gives CASSVVGDVFAYEQYF.

The sample holds a few counts of this clonotype. The gene calls are TRBV13 and TRBJ1-2; tentatively, D is TRBD1 (5 bases). Germline assignment: CDR1 PRHDT and CDR2 FYEKMQ (reference sequence). The CDR3 has 17 amino acids. Trimming took 4 bases from V and 3 from J, leaving 21 bases between them. The CDR3 protein is CASSSPGTPQAHYGYTF. Here the CDR3 DNA reads TGTGCCAGCAGCTCACCAGGAACCCCACAGGCACACTATGGCTACACCTTC.

This clonotype was detected a few times. At one of its ends the junction is not consistent with the germline gene, which may arise from a read error. The J gene is TRBJ2-1, the V gene TRBV7-6, with TRBD1 matching over 7 bases. The CDR3 has 15 residues. CDR1 and CDR2 from the germline V gene are SGHVS and FNYEAQ. DNA for the CDR3: TGTGCCAGCAGCTTATTATCGACAGGGTACAGTGAGCAGTTCTTC. Its protein product is CASSLLSTGYSEQFF.

This clonotype occurred a few times. J is TRBJ2-7 and V is TRBV12-5; TRBD2 is a possible D gene (6 bases). CDR1 is LGHNT, CDR2 FRNRAP, per germline. V lost 7 bases, J lost 0 bases, and 7 bases lay in between. The CDR3 runs to 12 residues. The chain's CDR3 is CASAGGSYEQYF. DNA of the CDR3: TGTGCTAGTGCCGGGGGCTCCTACGAGCAGTACTTC. Based on the CDR3 plus reference TRBV12-5 and TRBJ2-7, the full variable domain is DARVTQTPRHKVTEMGQEVTMRCQPILGHNTVFWYRQTMMQGLELLAYFRNRAPLDDSGMPKDRFSAEMPDATLATLKIQPSEPRDSAVYFCASAGGSYEQYFGPGTRLTVT.

The chain uses TRBV7-2 and TRBJ2-3; TRBD1 matches 8 bases. The V gene's germline CDR1 is SGHTA and CDR2 FQGNSA. Trimming cost V 5 bases and J 2 bases; bases outside gene matches: 6. This CDR3 has 15 amino acids. The DNA of the CDR3 is TGTGCCAGCAGCACAGGGGGTTTGATCACAGATACGCAGTATTTT. Its translation: CASSTGGLITDTQYF.

This clonotype was counted many times. The chain employs TRBV6-2 or TRBV6-3 and TRBJ1-5; possible D gene TRBD1, 5 bases. The V and J ends lost 4 bases and 5 bases respectively, with 15 bases between them. Germline V gene sequence: CDR1 MNHEY, CDR2 SVGEGT. The CDR3 contains 15 residues. CDR3 bases: TGTGCCAGCAGTTCTTGGGGCAGAGGGGATCAGCCCCAGCATTTT. Protein: CASSSWGRGDQPQHF.

This clonotype was detected only a few times. The rearrangement links TRBV7-8 to TRBJ2-1; D ambiguous. Germline V gives CDR1 SGHVS, CDR2 FQNEAQ. Trimming shortened V by 5 bases and J by 4 bases, and 18 bases separated the two germline ends. This CDR3 comprises 16 residues. The CDR3 is CASSLLVGETYNEQFF. The CDR3 coding sequence is TGTGCCAGCAGCCTCCTAGTGGGCGAGACGTACAATGAGCAGTTCTTC.

The chain has TRBV27 and TRBJ1-6; possibly TRBD1 for D (5 bases). CDR3 length: 15 residues. Per the germline V gene, CDR1 is MNHEY and CDR2 is SMNVEV (reference sequence). The V and J ends lost 7 bases and 8 bases respectively, with 18 bases between them. This chain's CDR3 is CASTTGGPRDSPLHF. DNA for the CDR3: TGTGCCAGCACCACTGGAGGGCCCAGGGATTCACCCCTCCACTTT.

This clonotype showed up just a few times. The CDR3 is CASSLFLDNSPLHF. CDR3 nucleotides: TGTGCCAGCAGCTTATTCCTGGATAATTCACCCCTCCACTTT. The V call is TRBV11-2, the J call TRBJ1-6; D call uncertain. This CDR3 has 14 amino acids. Trimming took off 2 bases at V and 5 bases at J, with 7 bases between the two ends. CDR1 and CDR2 from the germline V gene are SGHAT and FQNNGV.

This clonotype has only a few counts. The chain uses TRBV27 and TRBJ1-5, with D tentatively TRBD1 (5 bases). The V gene's germline CDR1 is MNHEY and CDR2 SMNVEV (reference sequence). Trimming left V 0 bases short and J 3 bases short, with 9 bases between. This CDR3 comprises 15 residues. In nucleotides, the CDR3 is TGTGCCAGCAGTTTATCGGGGGGATCCAATCAGCCCCAGCATTTT. This gives the protein CASSLSGGSNQPQHF.

This chain uses TRBV25-1 with TRBJ1-2; unclear D gene. With 1 base removed from V and 2 bases from J, the gap between germline ends came to 5 bases. CDR3 size: 13 residues. CDR1 is MGHDK and CDR2 is SYGVNS in the germline V gene. The CDR3 bases are TGTGCCAGCAGTGAATTGACCAACTATGGCTACACCTTC. Its protein product is CASSELTNYGYTF.

The chain carries TRBV4-3 and TRBJ2-7; TRBD1 agrees at 7 bases. V dropped 1 base and J dropped 2; count of bases not matched to a gene: 5. The CDR3 runs 15 residues. CDR1 is LGHNA, CDR2 YSLEER, per germline. CDR3 sequence (DNA): TGCGCCAGCAGCCAAGTGAGGGGGCCCGCCTACGAGCAGTACTTC. Translation: CASSQVRGPAYEQYF.

This clonotype has more than one count but fewer than ten. V is TRBV7-9 and J is TRBJ2-7, with 7 bases fitting TRBD1. The germline gives CDR1 SEHNR, CDR2 FQNEAQ (reference sequence). Trimming removed 4 bases from V and 4 bases from J; junction bases left unmatched: 7. This CDR3 comprises 14 residues. CDR3 nucleotide sequence: TGTGCCAGCAGCTACCCGGGACAGACATACGAGCAGTACTTC. Protein sequence: CASSYPGQTYEQYF.

This chain joins TRBV7-9 and TRBJ2-5; D uncertain. V was clipped by 5 bases and J by 5 bases, with 15 bases between them. Germline loops: CDR1 SEHNR, CDR2 FQNEAQ (reference sequence). CDR3 length: 14 residues. Written as DNA, the CDR3 is TGTGCCAGCAGCCCGGCGGAGAGCTGGGAGACCCAGTACTTC. Amino acids: CASSPAESWETQYF.

This rearrangement joins TRBV7-2 to TRBJ2-3; 16 nucleotides match TRBD2. Germline values: CDR1 SGHTA, CDR2 FQGNSA. CDR3 length: 17 amino acids. V was clipped by 5 bases and J by 3 bases; unmatched bases: 5. Written as DNA, the CDR3 is TGTGCCAGCAGCGCGGGACTAGCGGGGGGGCGTACAGATACGCAGTATTTT. Translation gives CASSAGLAGGRTDTQYF.

J is TRBJ2-1 and V is TRBV7-8, with TRBD1 as a possible D gene (6 bases). From germline, CDR1 is SGHVS and CDR2 FQNEAQ. V shed 5 bases and J shed 8 bases, with 13 bases lying between them. CDR3 length equals 13 residues. CDR3 amino acids: CASSPRGNYEQFF. CDR3 DNA sequence: TGTGCCAGCAGCCCTAGGGGGAACTATGAGCAGTTCTTC.